This T cell receptor beta chain was documented in a study of T cells after posttransplantation cyclophosphamide. Study observations and caveats: Recipient CMV seropositivity and CMV reactivation strongly tracked TRB clonality. Later post-transplant blood repertoires were often dominated by donor CD8+ memory clones. TRB overlap between skin or GI tissue T cells and blood was limited.

At least ten counts were recorded for this clone. Its antigen is unknown. The method was immunoSEQ multiplex PCR; TCRdb's version includes in-frame clones alone and lacks a portion of them. The sample shows around 24,000 clones, none of them appearing just once. Cyclophosphamide on days +3 and +4 followed busulfan-fludarabine conditioning and a marrow graft. V lost 0 bases and J lost 7; bases outside the gene matches: 9. The CDR3 spans 16 residues. The V gene's germline CDR1 is LNHDA and CDR2 SQIVND (reference sequence). The chain has TRBV19 and TRBJ2-1, with 7 bases lining up with TRBD1. This sample comprised PBMCs, obtained after allogeneic stem cell transplant with posttransplant cyclophosphamide. This sequence originates from a male patient aged 18 to 35 who received an allogeneic stem cell transplant from a related donor, was CMV-positive, and had no GVHD. Part of the T cell pool may stem from the graft donor. As DNA, the CDR3 is TGTGCCAGTAGTATAGATGGGGCAGGGGGAATGAATGAGCAGTTCTTC. This gives the protein CASSIDGAGGMNEQFF.